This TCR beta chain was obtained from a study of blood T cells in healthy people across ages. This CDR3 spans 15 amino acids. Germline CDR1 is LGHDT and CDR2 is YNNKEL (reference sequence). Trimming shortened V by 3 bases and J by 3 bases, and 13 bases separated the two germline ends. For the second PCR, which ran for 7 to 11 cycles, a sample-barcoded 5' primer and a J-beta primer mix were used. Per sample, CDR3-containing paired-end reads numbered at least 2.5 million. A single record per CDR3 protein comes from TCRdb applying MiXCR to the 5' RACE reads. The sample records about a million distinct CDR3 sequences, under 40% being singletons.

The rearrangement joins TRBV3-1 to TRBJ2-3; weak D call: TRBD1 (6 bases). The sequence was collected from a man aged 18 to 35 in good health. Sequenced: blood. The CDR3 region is CASSHPGQITDTQYF. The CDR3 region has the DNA TGTGCCAGCAGCCACCCCGGACAGATTACAGATACGCAGTATTTT.